One sample yielded the 4 T cell receptor beta chains listed below, sequenced in a study of beta chain features in type 1 diabetes. Study-level results: Shorter TCRB CDR3s, moderately but significantly so, were found in Type 1 diabetes patients in all four CD4+ subsets.

Their antigen targets remain unknown. Expressed TCRB transcripts were sequenced because the isolated RNA had all been reverse transcribed beforehand. The assay was immunoSEQ multiplex PCR, and TCRdb's table has in-frame clones only and misses some. The table records 500,000 to 800,000 clones, 9.5% to 15% of them present only once. The sample consisted of naive CD4+ T cells from blood. The receptors were sampled from a man under 40 with type 1 diabetes.

This clone showed up just a few times. The chain carries TRBV5-1 and TRBJ2-2; possibly TRBD1 for D (6 bases). Trimming removed 4 bases from V and 0 bases from J, with 19 bases in between. Germline CDR1 is SGHRS and CDR2 is YFSETQ. CDR3 length equals 18 residues. CDR3 in amino acids: CASSPWGRAGANTGELFF. For the CDR3, the DNA is TGCGCCAGCAGCCCCTGGGGGCGGGCCGGCGCGAACACCGGGGAGCTGTTTTTT.

There are a few counts of this clone. This sequence joins TRBV5-4 and TRBJ2-1; D is perhaps TRBD1 (6 bases). The CDR3 runs 14 residues. V gave up 1 base and J gave up 8 bases, with 13 bases separating them. Looked up from germline, CDR1 is SGHNT and CDR2 is YYREEE (reference sequence). CDR3 nucleotide sequence: TGTGCCAGCAGCTTGTGGAACAGGGCGGATGAGCAGTTCTTC. This sequence encodes CASSLWNRADEQFF. Based on the CDR3 plus reference TRBV5-4 and TRBJ2-1, the full variable domain is ETGVTQSPTHLIKTRGQQVTLRCSSQSGHNTVSWYQQALGQGPQFIFQYYREEENGRGNFPPRFSGLQFPNYSSELNVNALELDDSALYLCASSLWNRADEQFFGPGTRLTVL.

This clone was observed a few times. The chain links TRBV2 to TRBJ2-1, with D perhaps matching TRBD1 (6 bases). The V gene's germline CDR1 is SNHLY and CDR2 FYNNEI. The CDR3 extends over 13 amino acids. V was pared by 6 bases and J by 2 bases, with 8 bases between. In DNA form, the CDR3 reads TGTGCCAGCAGACAGGGTACCTACAATGAGCAGTTCTTC. Translation gives CASRQGTYNEQFF.

This clone was seen a handful of times. This rearrangement joins TRBV5-1 to TRBJ1-1; TRBD1 matches at 8 bases. Germline lookup yields CDR1 SGHRS and CDR2 YFSETQ. V shed 0 bases and J 11 bases; nucleotides not matched to a gene: 6. The CDR3 is made up of 13 amino acids. CDR3 bases: TGCGCCAGCAGCTTGGCGGGACAGGTTGGTGCTTTCTTT. This codes for CASSLAGQVGAFF.